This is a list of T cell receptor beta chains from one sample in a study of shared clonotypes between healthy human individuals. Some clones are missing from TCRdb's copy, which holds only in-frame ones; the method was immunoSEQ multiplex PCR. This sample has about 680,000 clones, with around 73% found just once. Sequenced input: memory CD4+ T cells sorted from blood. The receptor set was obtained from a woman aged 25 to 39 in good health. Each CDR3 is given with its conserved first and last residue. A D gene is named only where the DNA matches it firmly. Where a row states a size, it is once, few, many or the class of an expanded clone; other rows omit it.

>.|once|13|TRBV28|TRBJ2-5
TGTGCCAGCGGACGACCTCCGAGGGAGACCCAGTACTTC
CASGRPPRETQYF
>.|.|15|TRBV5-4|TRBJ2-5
TGTGCCAGCAGCCAACGCTCCTGGTACCAAGAGACCCAGTACTTC
CASSQRSWYQETQYF
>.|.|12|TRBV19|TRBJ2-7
TGTGCCAGTAGTATAGATCTCTACAAGGGTTGCTTC
CASSIDLYKGCF
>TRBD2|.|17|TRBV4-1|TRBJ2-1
TGCGCCAGCAGCCAAGGAAGAAGCACTAGCGGATACAATGAGCAGTTCTTC
CASSQGRSTSGYNEQFF
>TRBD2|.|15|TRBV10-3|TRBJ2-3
TGTGCCATCAGTGGAGGACTAGCGGGAATGGATACGCAGTATTTT
CAISGGLAGMDTQYF
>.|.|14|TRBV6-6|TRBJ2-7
TGTGCCAGCAGTTCTCCAAAAATAAGATCCGAGCAGTACTTC
CASSSPKIRSEQYF
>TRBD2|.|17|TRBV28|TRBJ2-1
TGTGCCAGCAGTTTGCCCTCACTAGCGGGAGGTTTCAATGAGCAGTTCTTC
CASSLPSLAGGFNEQFF
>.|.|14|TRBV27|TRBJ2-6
TGTGCCAGTGGGGGGGCCTCTGGGGCCAACGTCCTGACTTTC
CASGGASGANVLTF
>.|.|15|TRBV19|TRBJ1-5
TGTGCCAGTAGTTATACGACAGATGGGGGTCAGCCCCAGCATTTT
CASSYTTDGGQPQHF
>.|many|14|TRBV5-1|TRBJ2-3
TGCGCCAGCATGGCAGCGAGCGGCACAGATACGCAGTATTTT
CASMAASGTDTQYF
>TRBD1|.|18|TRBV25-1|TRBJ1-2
TGTGCCAGCAGTGAATCGGGACAGGGGAGATTTGGCGCCGGTGGCTACACCTTC
CASSESGQGRFGAGGYTF
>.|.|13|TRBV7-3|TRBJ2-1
TGTGCCAGCAGCTTCGTCCCCCTGGATGAGCAGTTCTTC
CASSFVPLDEQFF
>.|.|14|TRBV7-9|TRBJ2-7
TGTGCCAGCAGCGGAAGAGGGAGCTCCTACGAGCAGTACTTC
CASSGRGSSYEQYF
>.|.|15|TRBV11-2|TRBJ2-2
TGTGCCAGCAGCTTAGTTATCGGCAACACCGGGGAGCTGTTTTTT
CASSLVIGNTGELFF
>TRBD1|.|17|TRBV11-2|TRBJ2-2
TGTGCCAGCAGCTTAGACAGGGGGCGAAGGCGGAACGGGGAGCTGTTTTTT
CASSLDRGRRRNGELFF
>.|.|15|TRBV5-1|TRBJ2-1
TGCGCCAGCAGCTTGAGCAGCGGGTCCTACAATGAGCAGTTCTTC
CASSLSSGSYNEQFF
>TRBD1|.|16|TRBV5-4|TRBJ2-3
TGTGCCAGCAGCCCGCAGCAGGGGGCAATAGAAGATACGCAGTATTTT
CASSPQQGAIEDTQYF
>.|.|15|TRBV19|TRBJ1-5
TGTGCCAGTAGTAGGGACTGGGAACCCAATCAGCCCCAGCATTTT
CASSRDWEPNQPQHF
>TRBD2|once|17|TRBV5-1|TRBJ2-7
TGCGCCAGCAGCAGACGGTGGACTAGCGGGAACCAATACGAGCAGTACTTC
CASSRRWTSGNQYEQYF
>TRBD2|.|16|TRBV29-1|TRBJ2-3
TGCAGCGCCGAGACTAGCGGGGCGTCTCACACAGATACGCAGTATTTT
CSAETSGASHTDTQYF
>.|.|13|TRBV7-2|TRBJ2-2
TGTGCCAGCAGCCCCGGGCTCTCCGGGGAGCTGTTTTTT
CASSPGLSGELFF
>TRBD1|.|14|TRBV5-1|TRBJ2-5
TGCGCCAGCACCCTTGGGACAGGGGCGGGGGAGCAGTACTTC
CASTLGTGAGEQYF
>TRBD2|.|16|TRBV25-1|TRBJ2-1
TGTGCCAGCAGTGCACGGACTAGCGGGAGGAAGGATGAGCAGTTCTTC
CASSARTSGRKDEQFF
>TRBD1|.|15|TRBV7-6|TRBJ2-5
TGTGCCAGCAGCTTACTGGACAGGGATAGAAAGACCCAGTACTTC
CASSLLDRDRKTQYF
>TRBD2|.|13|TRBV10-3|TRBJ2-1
TGTGCCATCGAGGCGGGAGGAGGGAATGAGCAGTTCTTC
CAIEAGGGNEQFF
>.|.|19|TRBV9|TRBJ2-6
TGTGCCAGCAGCGGAATGAATCCGTATATCAAATCTGGGGCCAACGTCCTGACTTTC
CASSGMNPYIKSGANVLTF
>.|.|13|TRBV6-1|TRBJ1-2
TGTGCCAGCAGTGATTCGACGAGCTATGGCTACACCTTC
CASSDSTSYGYTF
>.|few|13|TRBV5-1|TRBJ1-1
TGCGCCAGCAGTGGAACGCAGAACACTGAAGCTTTCTTT
CASSGTQNTEAFF
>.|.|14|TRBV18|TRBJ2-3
TGTGCCAGCTCACCACCGTCCCTGACAGATACGCAGTATTTT
CASSPPSLTDTQYF
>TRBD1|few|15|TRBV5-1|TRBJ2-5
TGCGCCAGCAGCCTGTTACAGGGGCTACAAGAGACCCAGTACTTC
CASSLLQGLQETQYF
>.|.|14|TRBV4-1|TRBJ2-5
TGCGCCAGCAGCCAAGGGGCCGGCCAAGAGACCCAGTACTTC
CASSQGAGQETQYF
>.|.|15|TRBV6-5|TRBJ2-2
TGTGCCAGCAGTTACTCGCAGGGGGGCGGCGGGGAGCTGTTTTTT
CASSYSQGGGGELFF
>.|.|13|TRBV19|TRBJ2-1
TGTGCCAGTACCCAGGTGGCAGGGAATGAGCAGTTCTTC
CASTQVAGNEQFF